This T cell receptor beta chain was sequenced in a study of T cell responses to AZD1222 COVID-19 vaccine. Study conclusions and caveats: It was only 6 or 7 AZD1222 recipients who were seropositive at baseline. Clonal diversity was possibly underestimated, and white British individuals and females predominated among donors. The reported proportion of spike-specific TCRs targeting unmutated variant regions was nearly half.

Only in-frame clones appear in the TCRdb table, and some are missing; sequencing was by immunoSEQ multiplex PCR. The sample yields under 150,000 clones, 75% to 95% seen once. This clone appeared a single time. Its target is not known. V was cut by 3 bases and J by 3 bases, with 12 bases left in between. Per the germline V gene, CDR1 is SGDLS and CDR2 is YYNGEE. The CDR3 consists of 14 residues. The chain uses TRBV9 and TRBJ1-1, with D perhaps matching TRBD1 (5 bases). The source is an adult in good health. The sequencing used peripheral blood, collected on day 0 of MenACWY control vaccination. The CDR3 sequence is CASSDVRGHTEAFF. As DNA, the CDR3 is TGTGCCAGCAGCGACGTGAGGGGTCACACTGAAGCTTTCTTT.